This is a list of T cell receptor beta chains from one sample in a study of a mutant IDH1 vaccine in newly diagnosed glioma. The protocol was immunoSEQ multiplex PCR, while the TCRdb copy is restricted to in-frame clones and leaves out a portion. The table has 55,000 to 65,000 clones, 84% seen once. These receptors have no identified antigens. The specimen was PBMCs, collected from a glioma patient whose treatment included an IDH1 peptide vaccine. The source is a man aged 25 to 40 with glioma. The conserved cysteine and the conserved F or W are not part of the CDR3 here.

j_call v_call cdr3_aa
TRBJ1-2 TRBV11-1 ASSRLLDRAGGYT
TRBJ2-5 TRBV2 ASRTGTGHQETQY
TRBJ2-4 TRBV13 ASSLGGNIQY
TRBJ2-7 TRBV5-1 ASRWGVGNSYEQY
TRBJ2-7 TRBV7-2 ASSLGPSGNEQY
TRBJ2-1 TRBV18 ASSPRQGYEQF
TRBJ2-1 TRBV7-7 ASSPTSGGYNEQF
TRBJ2-7 TRBV19 ASRQGAAPIDEQY
TRBJ2-7 TRBV12-5 ASGLGRDYEQY
TRBJ1-6 TRBV6-6 ASSYGGLLSPLH
TRBJ1-4 TRBV18 ASSPPGRSRNEKLF
TRBJ2-7 TRBV28 ASSDLASLYEQY
TRBJ1-5 TRBV6-6 ASSYSGGYQPQH
TRBJ2-1 TRBV6-5 ASSSGGGANNEQF
TRBJ2-1 TRBV10-1 ASSESAGPSNEQF
TRBJ2-7 TRBV2 ASSEERGLYEQY
TRBJ1-5 TRBV2 ASSNNGILNQPQH
TRBJ1-5 TRBV30 AWSVRWGLSNQPQH
TRBJ1-2 TRBV6-4 ASSDSGKGAFGYT
TRBJ1-4 TRBV7-9 ASSLVGQGEKLF
TRBJ1-2 TRBV6-1 ASSEGVITPDGYT
TRBJ1-2 TRBV6-6 ASSAGRSYGYT
TRBJ2-1 TRBV5-6 ASRYDRGLLDEQF
TRBJ2-7 TRBV7-2 ASSSRTTTYEQY
TRBJ2-7 TRBV7-9 ASSLALGPYEQY
TRBJ2-1 TRBV18 ASSRRTAYYNEQF
TRBJ1-1 TRBV6-5 ASSYWTGLNTEAF
TRBJ2-3 TRBV5-1 ASSSRIQGVYADTQY
TRBJ1-2 TRBV9 ASSARSHLYGYT
TRBJ2-1 TRBV2 ASEDRSSYNEQF
TRBJ1-6 TRBV5-5 ASSLEGVYNSPLH
TRBJ1-5 TRBV5-8 ASSINEGARNQPQH
TRBJ1-4 TRBV7-9 ASSLTQGEKLF
TRBJ1-2 TRBV6-5 ASSLGQTSLGGYT
TRBJ1-1 TRBV2 ASSERTVTEAF
TRBJ1-5 TRBV15 ATSRDKQGGGQPQH
TRBJ1-3 TRBV6-6 ASRAGASGNTIY
TRBJ1-1 TRBV19 ASTALIGGGNTEAF
TRBJ1-2 TRBV2 ASRAGQGRSNYGYT
TRBJ2-5 TRBV7-2 ASSDRQGRQETQY
TRBJ2-5 TRBV7-4 ASSSGDSQETQY
TRBJ2-2 TRBV4-1 ASSQHPGTGVRDTGELF
TRBJ2-3 TRBV7-6 ASSLAEDLSFGSSPSTDTQY
TRBJ2-7 TRBV4-1 ASTQDLRTGIFFTYEQY
TRBJ2-1 TRBV19 ASTTHRTGSYNEQF
TRBJ1-1 TRBV10-3 AIRQGDTEAF
TRBJ1-4 TRBV2 ASSESAGVNEKLF
TRBJ1-2 TRBV28 ASSFEIYGYT
TRBJ1-6 TRBV7-6 ASSLATGVNSPLH
TRBJ1-5 TRBV5-6 ASSLGVTSNQPQH
TRBJ2-7 TRBV18 ASSTGQGTYEQY